This T cell receptor (beta chain) is drawn from a study of cytotoxic CD8 clonotypes in ibrutinib-treated CLL. About the study: Partial response occurred in some 25 patients and complete response in 2; at median approximately 70 months, about 14 remained remitted and roughly 12 progressed.

V dropped 5 bases and J dropped 1 base, with 11 bases sitting between them. Germline assignment: CDR1 SGHRS and CDR2 YFSETQ. The CDR3 has 14 amino acids. Worth noting for this clone: Its antigen is not known.

General study points: Higher circulating CD8+ T-cell counts strongly accompanied higher baseline clonality, above age-matched healthy donors. A rise in clonality was seen at ibrutinib response, and a fall back toward baseline was seen at progression.

Target depth was 1 in 200,000 to 1 in 1 million T cells, about 10x per clonotype. Using immunoSEQ multiplex PCR, the repertoire was profiled, and TCRdb retains in-frame clones only, with some absent. In the table there are approximately 57,000 clones, roughly three fifths of which are singletons. Sequences were derived from PBMCs, sampled after 24 months of ibrutinib treatment. The chain carries TRBV5-1 and TRBJ2-3; perhaps TRBD2 as D (6 bases). The clonotype was recovered from a human donor with chronic lymphocytic leukemia. The CDR3 protein is CASRRDFRTDTQYF. The CDR3, as DNA: TGCGCCAGCAGGCGGGACTTCCGCACAGATACGCAGTATTTT.